Following are 4 T cell receptor beta chains from one sample sequenced in a study of cytomegalovirus exposure and HLA in healthy donors. Both 60 Vbeta primers and 13 Jbeta primers went into the PCR. The assay was immunoSEQ multiplex PCR, and TCRdb's table has in-frame clones only and misses some. The data contain over 130,000 clones, under 90% of them singletons. Sequenced: PBMCs. These TCRs come from a male donor in good health and CMV-seronegative.

The V call is TRBV6-1, the J call TRBJ1-2; D might be TRBD1 (6 bases). Trimming cost V 0 bases and J 4 bases, with 15 bases left between them. This CDR3 spans 16 amino acids. Germline V CDR1 and CDR2: MNHNS, SASEGT. Written as DNA, the CDR3 is TGTGCCAGCAGTGAAGCAGGGGGGGCGCGTTCCTATGGCTACACCTTC. Translation gives CASSEAGGARSYGYTF.

The V call is TRBV9, the J call TRBJ2-1, with D possibly matching TRBD1 (5 bases). Germline V gives CDR1 SGDLS, CDR2 YYNGEE. The CDR3 consists of 14 residues. V lost 4 bases and J 8 bases, leaving 16 bases between the germline ends. The chain's CDR3 is CASSHRLGLDEQFF. The CDR3 DNA sequence: TGTGCCAGCAGCCACCGACTGGGGCTCGATGAGCAGTTCTTC.

V gene TRBV6-6 combines with J gene TRBJ2-5; the D gene is possibly TRBD1 (6 bases). CDR1 is MNHNY, CDR2 SVGAGI, per germline (reference sequence). The length of the CDR3 is 13 residues. Between the trimmed V and J ends, which lost 6 bases and 2 bases, there was a span of 10 bases. In DNA, the CDR3 is TGTGCCAGCAGACGACAGGCTCAAGAGACCCAGTACTTC. This codes for CASRRQAQETQYF.

The chain carries TRBV7-8 and TRBJ2-7; maybe TRBD1 (6 bases). The germline gives CDR1 SGHVS, CDR2 FQNEAQ. Trimming left V 5 bases short and J 4 bases short, with 18 bases between. The CDR3 length is 15 residues. The CDR3 region is CASSIFQGQIYEQYF. DNA for the CDR3: TGTGCCAGCAGCATTTTCCAGGGGCAGATATACGAGCAGTACTTC.